This TCR beta chain came from a study of T cell responses to AZD1222 COVID-19 vaccine. The CDR3 consists of 16 residues. V was trimmed by 2 bases and J by 0 bases, leaving 13 bases between them. The germline CDR1 and CDR2 sequences are LGHNA and YSLEER. About this clone: Its antigen is not known.

Overall study findings and caveats: Vaccination with two AZD1222 doses was followed by a rise in Spike-specific TCR breadth and depth. Within unmutated variant regions lay the reported targets of nearly half of spike-specific TCRs. Recipients of AZD1222 seropositive at baseline numbered only 6 or 7.

Generated by immunoSEQ multiplex PCR, the TCRdb table keeps only in-frame clones and is missing some. In the table there are 77,000 or so clones, approximately 92% of which are singletons. This chain joins TRBV4-3 and TRBJ1-2; perhaps TRBD1 as D (5 bases). The sequenced sample was peripheral blood, obtained on day 0 of AZD1222 vaccination. This clonotype originated in an adult in good health. The CDR3 sequence: CASSQIKLGANYGYTF. For the CDR3, the DNA is TGCGCCAGCAGCCAAATCAAATTAGGGGCTAACTATGGCTACACCTTC.